The 26 T cell receptor beta chains below were found in one sample sequenced in a study of early T cells in non-severe SARS-CoV-2 infection. A single record per CDR3 protein comes from TCRdb applying MiXCR to the 5' RACE reads. The sample lists about 56,000 distinct CDR3 sequences; roughly a tenth were seen once. The sequenced sample consisted of whole blood. These receptors came from an adult who was a healthcare worker with PCR-confirmed SARS-CoV-2 infection or an uninfected control (not recorded which).

Ten or more counts support this clonotype. The chain recombines TRBV19 with TRBJ2-2; maybe TRBD1 (6 bases). The V end was cut by 4 bases, the J end by 1 base, with 10 bases between. CDR1 LNHDA and CDR2 SQIVND come from the germline V gene (reference sequence). This CDR3 has 15 amino acids. The CDR3 sequence is CASSKQGQNTGELFF. Written as DNA, the CDR3 is TGTGCCAGTAGTAAACAGGGACAGAACACCGGGGAGCTGTTTTTT.

This clonotype has a count of ten or more. The CDR3 DNA reads as TGCAGTGCTTCCGTAGCGGGAGCGGGCCACGAGCAGTACTTC. The encoded protein is CSASVAGAGHEQYF. This chain links TRBV20-1 with TRBJ2-7, with TRBD2 matching over 9 bases. CDR3 size: 14 residues. The junction had 10 bases not matched to a gene; V was cut back by 5 bases and J by 5 bases. CDR1 is DFQATT and CDR2 is SNEGSKA in the germline V gene (reference sequence).

This chain uses TRBV4-2 with TRBJ2-3, with TRBD2 matching over 10 bases. Germline lookup yields CDR1 LGHNA and CDR2 YNFKEQ. CDR3 length: 16 residues. V lost 1 base, J lost 5 bases, and 6 bases stayed unmatched. CDR3 in amino acids: CASSQVLAGVKDTQYF. Here the CDR3 DNA reads TGTGCCAGCAGCCAAGTTCTAGCGGGAGTGAAAGATACGCAGTATTTT.

Note on this clonotype: This may stem from a read error, because a much larger clone lies one nucleotide away. The V and J genes are TRBV28 and TRBJ2-1; the match to TRBD2 covers 14 bases. The CDR3 is 17 residues long. V was pared by 4 bases and J by 6 bases, with 8 bases of the junction left unmatched. Per the germline V gene, CDR1 is MDHEN and CDR2 is SYDVKM. CDR3 sequence (DNA): TGTGCCAGCAGTTCTCAGGGACTAGCGGGAGTATCCAATGAGCAGTTCTTC. This encodes CASSSQGLAGVSNEQFF.

This clonotype was observed many times. The chain uses TRBV13 and TRBJ2-7; possibly TRBD2 for D (5 bases). Trimming stripped 0 bases from V and 3 bases from J, with 12 bases between. Looked up from germline, CDR1 is PRHDT and CDR2 is FYEKMQ (reference sequence). The CDR3 has 15 amino acids. The CDR3, as DNA: TGTGCCAGCAGCTTAGGACCCGGTGAGGGCTACGAGCAGTACTTC. Translating gives CASSLGPGEGYEQYF.

This clonotype was observed many times. The chain recombines TRBV5-1 with TRBJ2-1; D not resolved. Between the trimmed V and J ends, which lost 6 bases and 10 bases, there was a span of 20 bases. This CDR3 is built from 14 residues. The germline V gene encodes CDR1 SGHRS and CDR2 YFSETQ. The CDR3 loop is CASTWSRPGGEQFF. Written as DNA, the CDR3 is TGCGCCAGCACGTGGTCCAGACCAGGCGGAGAGCAGTTCTTC.

There are many counts of this clonotype. The chain recombines TRBV30 with TRBJ1-6; no definite D call. The CDR3 runs 14 residues. Germline V gene data show CDR1 as GTSNPN and CDR2 as SVGIG (reference sequence). V lost 0 bases, J lost 7 bases, and 10 bases lay in between. The chain's CDR3 is CAWSVELLNSPLHF. The CDR3 region has the DNA TGTGCCTGGAGTGTGGAACTGTTAAATTCACCCCTCCACTTT.

CDR3 DNA: TGTGCCAGCAGTTCAGTGGGACAGGGAGGCACCGGGGAGCTGTTTTTT. Its translation is CASSSVGQGGTGELFF. The chain has TRBV12-3 or TRBV12-4 and TRBJ2-2, with 9 bases fitting TRBD1. This CDR3 has 16 amino acids. V dropped 4 bases and J dropped 4; count of bases not matched to a gene: 7.

Worth noting for this clonotype: One base away lies a much larger clone, so this may be a sequencing read error. The chain has TRBV5-4 and TRBJ2-7; D may be TRBD2 (6 bases). The CDR3 is 14 amino acids. The ends were cut back, 4 bases at V and 7 bases at J, with 18 bases in the middle. Germline CDR1 reads SGHNT; CDR2 reads YYREEE (reference sequence). CDR3 sequence (DNA): TGTGCCAGCAGCCAACGGAGGGCCAGTGGGGAGCAGTACTTC. It codes for CASSQRRASGEQYF.

This clonotype was found a few times. J is TRBJ2-3 and V is TRBV3-1, with 12 bases lining up with TRBD2. The CDR3 runs 18 residues. Germline values: CDR1 LGHDT, CDR2 YNNKEL (reference sequence). The J segment lost 6 bases and the V segment lost 4 bases, leaving 14 bases of the junction unmatched. The CDR3 DNA sequence: TGTGCCAGCAGCCGCGGACTAGCGGGGCCGACCGTAGGGGATACGCAGTATTTT. It codes for CASSRGLAGPTVGDTQYF.

This clonotype was observed a handful of times. This chain uses TRBV10-3 with TRBJ1-1; D perhaps matches TRBD1 (6 bases). The germline V and J ends were trimmed by 10 bases and 2 bases, with 11 bases remaining between them. Germline V gene lookup returns CDR1 ENHRY and CDR2 SYGVKD. This CDR3 has 12 residues. CDR3 in amino acids: CASTQGNTEAFF. The CDR3 nucleotides read TGTGCCAGTACACAGGGAAACACTGAAGCTTTCTTT.

The chain links TRBV29-1 to TRBJ2-3; 9 positions match TRBD1. The CDR3 has 13 amino acids. Germline lookup yields CDR1 SQVTM and CDR2 ANQGSEA. J lost 6 bases, V lost 2 bases, and 3 bases had no gene match. The CDR3: CSVERDRDDTQYF. The DNA of the CDR3 is TGCAGCGTTGAACGGGACAGGGATGATACGCAGTATTTT.

This clonotype turned up a few times. The chain employs TRBV3-1 and TRBJ2-2; 7 nucleotides line up with TRBD1. With V trimmed by 3 bases and J by 2 bases, 6 bases remained unmatched. Per germline, CDR1 LGHDT and CDR2 YNNKEL (reference sequence). CDR3 size: 16 residues. DNA for the CDR3: TGTGCCAGCAGCCATATAGGGGGCCCTAACACCGGGGAGCTGTTTTTT. Translated, it gives CASSHIGGPNTGELFF.

This clonotype was detected ten times or more. The CDR3 sequence: CASSSTQGAGELFF. The CDR3 DNA reads TGTGCCAGCAGCTCTACTCAGGGTGCCGGGGAGCTGTTTTTT. The chain employs TRBV7-9 and TRBJ2-2; D is perhaps TRBD1 (5 bases). CDR1 is SEHNR and CDR2 is FQNEAQ in the germline V gene (reference sequence). The CDR3 has 14 amino acids. Trimming removed 4 bases from V and 6 bases from J, with 12 bases in between.

This clonotype was observed at least ten times. The chain joins TRBV18 to TRBJ2-7, with 8 bases that match TRBD1. The CDR3 covers 14 residues. The germline CDR1 and CDR2 sequences are KGHSH and LQKENI. V gave up 4 bases and J gave up 4 bases; unmatched junction bases: 6. The CDR3 DNA is TGTGCCAGCTCACGCGACAGGGGTGCTTACGAGCAGTACTTC. It specifies CASSRDRGAYEQYF.

This clonotype was seen at least ten times. The V gene is TRBV7-2, the J gene TRBJ1-5; D unclear. The CDR3 covers 14 residues. CDR1 SGHTA and CDR2 FQGNSA come from the germline V gene. V dropped 5 bases and J dropped 3 bases, with 11 bases sitting between them. As DNA, the CDR3 is TGTGCCAGCAGCCACCCCCGGCTCAATCAGCCCCAGCATTTT. As protein: CASSHPRLNQPQHF.

The chain joins TRBV18 to TRBJ2-4, with D perhaps assigned TRBD1 or TRBD2 (5 bases each). The V end lost 3 bases, the J end lost 0 bases, and 12 bases lay between the germline ends. The CDR3 sequence is 16 residues long. In germline, CDR1 is KGHSH, CDR2 LQKENI. Here the CDR3 reads CASSPVGTGAKNIQYF. The CDR3 DNA sequence: TGTGCCAGCTCACCCGTAGGGACGGGAGCCAAAAACATTCAGTACTTC.

This clonotype was seen only a few times. This chain uses TRBV6-2 or TRBV6-3 with TRBJ2-1; the D gene is possibly TRBD2 (6 bases). Germline V CDR1 and CDR2: MNHEY, SVGEGT. The CDR3 contains 19 residues. Trimming stripped 6 bases from V and 4 bases from J, with 28 bases between. The CDR3 loop reads CASSHPERAVRRFYNEQFF. The DNA for the CDR3 is TGTGCCAGCAGCCACCCTGAGCGGGCAGTCCGGCGGTTTTACAATGAGCAGTTCTTC.

This clonotype has just a few counts. This chain connects TRBV6-1 to TRBJ2-7; 12 bases match TRBD2. The CDR3 runs to 13 residues. Germline CDR1 reads MNHNS; CDR2 reads SASEGT. J was trimmed by 6 bases and V by 9 bases; bases with no gene match: 6. The CDR3 here is CASRLAGDGEQYF. The CDR3, as DNA: TGTGCCAGTAGACTAGCGGGAGATGGCGAGCAGTACTTC.

This clonotype was observed at least ten times. The gene calls are TRBV4-3 and TRBJ2-2; 8 bases map to TRBD2. The CDR3 length is 15 residues. Germline V gives CDR1 LGHNA, CDR2 YSLEER. Unmatched junction bases numbered 3, after V lost 1 base and J lost 5 bases. The CDR3 DNA reads as TGCGCCAGCAGCCAAGGGGGCGGGAGGACCGGGGAGCTGTTTTTT. Encoded protein: CASSQGGGRTGELFF.

This clonotype has more than one count but fewer than ten. The CDR3 protein is CASSLAGFNYGYTF. CDR3 coding DNA: TGCGCCAGCAGCTTGGCAGGCTTTAACTATGGCTACACCTTC. This rearrangement joins TRBV5-1 to TRBJ1-2; D unclear. Per germline, CDR1 SGHRS and CDR2 YFSETQ. V dropped 0 bases and J dropped 1 base, with 7 bases sitting between them. This CDR3 region has 14 residues.

The V call is TRBV6-2 or TRBV6-3, the J call TRBJ2-7; a weak D match, TRBD2 (6 bases). Germline V gene sequence: CDR1 MNHEY, CDR2 SVGEGT. The CDR3 contains 14 residues. Trimming left V 5 bases short and J 2 bases short, with 13 bases between. The CDR3 coding sequence is TGTGCCAGCAGTCTCGGGGGAAAACCCTACGAGCAGTACTTC. Residues: CASSLGGKPYEQYF.

This clonotype was recorded many times. CDR3 nucleotide sequence: TGTGCCAGCAGCCCCCTGGACAGGGTGGCTGGAAACACCATATATTTT. Translating gives CASSPLDRVAGNTIYF. The chain uses TRBV3-1 and TRBJ1-3, with TRBD1 identical over 8 bases. Looked up from germline, CDR1 is LGHDT and CDR2 is YNNKEL (reference sequence). The CDR3 length is 16 residues. J was trimmed by 2 bases and V by 4 bases; bases with no gene match: 7.

The gene calls are TRBV2 and TRBJ2-3, with 8 nucleotides matching TRBD2. This CDR3 has 14 amino acids. In germline, CDR1 is SNHLY, CDR2 FYNNEI. V gave up 7 bases and J gave up 1 base; unmatched junction bases: 4. CDR3 residues: CASIRREGTDTQYF. The CDR3 nucleotides read TGTGCCAGCATAAGGCGGGAGGGCACAGATACGCAGTATTTT.

The chain couples TRBV7-3 to TRBJ1-1; possible D gene TRBD1, 5 bases. CDR3 length: 15 residues. Germline V gene data show CDR1 as SGHTA and CDR2 as FQGTGA. Trimming took off 9 bases at V and 1 base at J, with 18 bases between the two ends. CDR3 region: CASSPTDRPNTEAFF. CDR3 in DNA: TGTGCCAGTAGTCCCACCGACAGACCGAACACTGAAGCTTTCTTT.

This clonotype occurred a few times. The chain uses TRBV20-1 and TRBJ2-7; 8 bases match TRBD2. The junction had 7 bases not matched to a gene; V was cut back by 0 bases and J by 3 bases. Germline V CDR1 and CDR2: DFQATT, SNEGSKA (reference sequence). This CDR3 is built from 15 residues. The CDR3 nucleotides are TGCAGTGCTAGAGATCCCGGGAGGGCGGTCTACGAGCAGTACTTC. Translation gives CSARDPGRAVYEQYF.